This T cell receptor beta chain was found in a study of OX40 agonist ivuxolimab in advanced cancers. Using immunoSEQ multiplex PCR, the repertoire was profiled, and TCRdb retains in-frame clones only, with some absent. The sample carries tens of thousands of clones, about 90% recorded once. This CDR3 is built from 15 residues. Germline loops: CDR1 MDHEN, CDR2 SYDVKM. J lost 3 bases, V lost 6 bases, and 10 bases had no gene match. The material was CD4+ or CD8+ T cells sorted from blood, obtained in a trial of the OX40 agonist ivuxolimab. This chain connects TRBV28 to TRBJ2-5; 7 bases are a match to TRBD1. This receptor was obtained from an adult with an advanced solid tumor such as melanoma, head and neck, liver or kidney cancer. The CDR3 region is CASSLPQGTKETQYF. The CDR3 bases are TGTGCCAGCAGCCTACCACAGGGGACAAAAGAGACCCAGTACTTC. The complete variable domain, with remaining parts taken from reference TRBV28 and TRBJ2-5, reads DVKVTQSSRYLVKRTGEKVFLECVQDMDHENMFWYRQDPGLGLRLIYFSYDVKMKEKGDIPEGYSVSREKKERFSLILESASTNQTSMYLCASSLPQGTKETQYFGPGTRLLVL.